This note documents a single TCR beta chain sequence. No antigen is known for it. The data are from a study of CD8+ T cells in alopecia areata. General study points: Elevated clonality characterized lesional scalp relative to normal scalp, particularly in alopecia totalis/universalis.

The CDR3 has 19 residues. V lost 3 bases and J lost 2, with 26 bases in between. Germline V gene lookup returns CDR1 SGHNT and CDR2 YYREEE (reference sequence). Investigators isolated RNA and reverse transcribed it into cDNA to act as the sequencing template. The protocol was immunoSEQ multiplex PCR, while the TCRdb copy is restricted to in-frame clones and leaves out a portion. The sample comprises over 100,000 clones, approximately 49% of which are singletons, and around 20% rests with the top ten. The chain is built from TRBV5-4 and TRBJ2-5; unclear D gene. The TCR was taken from a human donor with alopecia areata. The sample in question was CD8+ T cells sorted from blood, obtained at week 0. In DNA, the CDR3 is TGTGCCAGCAGCTCTTTTGAAGTCGGTCACATGCTTTTACAAGAGACCCAGTACTTC. Protein: CASSSFEVGHMLLQETQYF.